Here is one TCR beta chain with its context. Its target is unknown. The same CDR3 arises from other DNA sequences in this sample as well. These data come from a study of T cell responses to AZD1222 COVID-19 vaccine. The wider study: Second-dose intervals near 4 or 12 weeks were combined.

Whole-study results and caveats: Variant regions that are unmutated are reportedly the target of nearly half of spike-specific TCRs. Dominant CD4 TCR responses targeted spike regions 160-218 and 743-854.

Germline V gives CDR1 SGHTS, CDR2 YDEGEE. With V trimmed by 4 bases and J by 9 bases, 14 bases remained unmatched. The CDR3 is 16 residues long. Produced via immunoSEQ multiplex PCR; TCRdb's table is partial and in-frame only. The table lists tens of thousands of clones, 60% to 85% of them singletons. The sample was peripheral blood, taken on day 0 of AZD1222 vaccination. This receptor was taken from an adult in good health. The chain uses TRBV5-8 and TRBJ2-7; TRBD2 agrees at 12 bases. CDR3 in DNA: TGTGCCAGCAGCCCCCGACTAGCGGGAGCCATCGTAGTGCAGTACTTC. It codes for CASSPRLAGAIVVQYF.